Listed below are T cell receptor beta chains from one sample, sequenced in a study of chemoradiotherapy in HPV16-positive cancers. Using immunoSEQ multiplex PCR, the repertoire was profiled, and TCRdb retains in-frame clones only, with some absent. Seen here are roughly 11,000 clones, 78% observed once, and the top ten hold around 2.4%. The sample here was taken from a patient who underwent chemoradiotherapy. These TCRs come from a human donor with HPV-associated anogenital cancer. CDR3s include the opening cysteine and the closing phenylalanine or tryptophan. D genes are given only for firm matches. Expanded clones get a size class; other rows say once, few or many, or leave the size out.

d_gene: NA
abundance: NA
j_gene: TRBJ2-3
v_gene: TRBV19
CDR3nt: TGTGCCAGTAGGTCCGATCTGAAAGATACGCAGTATTTT
CDR3aa: CASRSDLKDTQYF

d_gene: TRBD1
abundance: NA
j_gene: TRBJ1-4
v_gene: TRBV6-5
CDR3nt: TGTGCCAGCAGAAGACAGGGAGCTAATGAAAAACTGTTTTTT
CDR3aa: CASRRQGANEKLFF

d_gene: NA
abundance: NA
j_gene: TRBJ1-6
v_gene: TRBV7-8
CDR3nt: TGTGCCACGGGGGGCGATAATTCACCCCTCCACTTT
CDR3aa: CATGGDNSPLHF

d_gene: NA
abundance: NA
j_gene: TRBJ2-3
v_gene: TRBV10-3
CDR3nt: TGTGCCACCACGGGGCTTGGGGCAGATACGCAGTATTTT
CDR3aa: CATTGLGADTQYF

d_gene: NA
abundance: NA
j_gene: TRBJ2-2
v_gene: TRBV5-5
CDR3nt: TGTGCCAGCAGCTCTTCCGGGACACCGAACACCGGGGAGCTGTTTTTT
CDR3aa: CASSSSGTPNTGELFF

d_gene: TRBD2
abundance: NA
j_gene: TRBJ2-3
v_gene: TRBV7-3
CDR3nt: TGTGCCAGCAGCTTAATGGGCCGGACTAGCGGGGGGGCCCCAGATACGCAGTATTTT
CDR3aa: CASSLMGRTSGGAPDTQYF

d_gene: NA
abundance: NA
j_gene: TRBJ1-6
v_gene: TRBV27
CDR3nt: TGTGCCAGCAGTAGAAAGGCGGAGGTTGGCTCACCCCTCCACTTT
CDR3aa: CASSRKAEVGSPLHF

d_gene: TRBD2
abundance: NA
j_gene: TRBJ2-3
v_gene: TRBV11-2
CDR3nt: TGTGCCAGCAGCACCGGGGGACTAGCGGAGACAGATACGCAGTATTTT
CDR3aa: CASSTGGLAETDTQYF

d_gene: TRBD1
abundance: few
j_gene: TRBJ1-2
v_gene: TRBV30
CDR3nt: TGTGCCTGGGAGCAGGGGGCGGTTGGCTACACCTTC
CDR3aa: CAWEQGAVGYTF

d_gene: NA
abundance: NA
j_gene: TRBJ1-3
v_gene: TRBV27
CDR3nt: TGTGCCAGCAGTCTGGGGGGCGCGGAGCCTAACCAATTT
CDR3aa: CASSLGGAEPNQF

d_gene: NA
abundance: NA
j_gene: TRBJ2-7
v_gene: TRBV2
CDR3nt: TGTGCCAGCAGTGACTTACAATGGGACACCTCTTTCTACGAGCAGTACTTC
CDR3aa: CASSDLQWDTSFYEQYF

d_gene: NA
abundance: NA
j_gene: TRBJ2-3
v_gene: TRBV5-4
CDR3nt: TGTGCCAGCAGCTCCCCCTTTGGGCTTCGCAGTAGCACAGATACGCAGTATTTT
CDR3aa: CASSSPFGLRSSTDTQYF

d_gene: NA
abundance: NA
j_gene: TRBJ2-2
v_gene: TRBV4-1
CDR3nt: TGCGCCAGCAGCCAAGGGGCGCTTGACGGGGAGCTGTTTTTT
CDR3aa: CASSQGALDGELFF

d_gene: TRBD2
abundance: NA
j_gene: TRBJ2-7
v_gene: TRBV5-4
CDR3nt: TGTGCCAGCAGCCCTCGCGGGGGGGCTCAATACGAGCAGTACTTC
CDR3aa: CASSPRGGAQYEQYF

d_gene: NA
abundance: few
j_gene: TRBJ1-6
v_gene: TRBV15
CDR3nt: TGTGCCACCAGCAGACCCAGTGGAAATTCACCCCTCCACTTT
CDR3aa: CATSRPSGNSPLHF

d_gene: TRBD2
abundance: NA
j_gene: TRBJ2-2
v_gene: TRBV9
CDR3nt: TGTGCCAGCAGCGTAGCGCTACTAGCGGGCCTTCCCGGGGAGCTGTTTTTT
CDR3aa: CASSVALLAGLPGELFF

d_gene: NA
abundance: NA
j_gene: TRBJ2-5
v_gene: TRBV14
CDR3nt: TGTGCCAGCAGCCTTCAACCAGGTCGAGCCCAGTACTTC
CDR3aa: CASSLQPGRAQYF

d_gene: TRBD2
abundance: NA
j_gene: TRBJ2-5
v_gene: TRBV2
CDR3nt: TGTGCCAGCAGTGGACTAGCGACATTACTTCGGGAGACCCAGTACTTC
CDR3aa: CASSGLATLLRETQYF

d_gene: NA
abundance: NA
j_gene: TRBJ1-1
v_gene: TRBV5-1
CDR3nt: TGCGCCAGCAGATTCCTGGCAGGAGGTGACGCTGAAGCTTTCTTT
CDR3aa: CASRFLAGGDAEAFF

d_gene: TRBD1
abundance: NA
j_gene: TRBJ1-3
v_gene: TRBV7-2
CDR3nt: TGTGCCAGCAGCAAACAGGGGGCCCGCTCTGGAAACACCATATATTTT
CDR3aa: CASSKQGARSGNTIYF

d_gene: NA
abundance: NA
j_gene: TRBJ1-2
v_gene: TRBV5-4
CDR3nt: TGTGCCAGCAGCTTGGCCGACAGGCCTGGCTACACCTTC
CDR3aa: CASSLADRPGYTF

d_gene: NA
abundance: once
j_gene: TRBJ1-4
v_gene: TRBV5-1
CDR3nt: TGCGCCAGCAGCAATCTACCGGGGCGTAATGAAAAACTGTTTTTT
CDR3aa: CASSNLPGRNEKLFF

d_gene: TRBD1
abundance: once
j_gene: TRBJ2-2
v_gene: TRBV18
CDR3nt: TGTGCCAGCTCACCGATCGGCCTCGGCAGGGGGAATAGGGAGCTGTTTTTT
CDR3aa: CASSPIGLGRGNRELFF

d_gene: TRBD2
abundance: NA
j_gene: TRBJ2-3
v_gene: TRBV4-2
CDR3nt: TGTGCCAGCAGCCGGGGACTAGCGGGGGGGATCACAGATACGCAGTATTTT
CDR3aa: CASSRGLAGGITDTQYF

d_gene: NA
abundance: NA
j_gene: TRBJ2-3
v_gene: TRBV5-1
CDR3nt: TGCGCCAGCAGCTCCAACTTGGGGGGGGCGATCGGCACAGATACGCAGTATTTT
CDR3aa: CASSSNLGGAIGTDTQYF

d_gene: NA
abundance: NA
j_gene: TRBJ1-1
v_gene: TRBV9
CDR3nt: TGTGCCAGCAGCGTAGTTGGGGGATCTGAAGCTTTCTTT
CDR3aa: CASSVVGGSEAFF

d_gene: NA
abundance: once
j_gene: TRBJ2-2
v_gene: TRBV7-8
CDR3nt: TGTGCCAGCACCGGGGTCCCCGGGGAGCTGTTTTTT
CDR3aa: CASTGVPGELFF

d_gene: NA
abundance: few
j_gene: TRBJ1-1
v_gene: TRBV5-1
CDR3nt: TGCGCCAGCAGTAGTCACACTGAAGCTTTCTTT
CDR3aa: CASSSHTEAFF

d_gene: NA
abundance: few
j_gene: TRBJ1-2
v_gene: TRBV7-6
CDR3nt: TGTGCCAGCAGCTTAGGGACAACCTATGGCTACACCTTC
CDR3aa: CASSLGTTYGYTF

d_gene: TRBD1
abundance: NA
j_gene: TRBJ1-2
v_gene: TRBV5-4
CDR3nt: TGTGCCAGCAGCTTAATTAACCGGGACAGTAAAAGCTACACCTTC
CDR3aa: CASSLINRDSKSYTF

d_gene: TRBD1
abundance: NA
j_gene: TRBJ1-3
v_gene: TRBV6-1
CDR3nt: TGTGCCAGCATCTCCAGGGGGTCTGGAAACACCATATATTTT
CDR3aa: CASISRGSGNTIYF

d_gene: NA
abundance: NA
j_gene: TRBJ1-1
v_gene: TRBV19
CDR3nt: TGTGCCAGTAGTAACTACATGAACACTGAAGCTTTCTTT
CDR3aa: CASSNYMNTEAFF

d_gene: NA
abundance: NA
j_gene: TRBJ1-2
v_gene: TRBV15
CDR3nt: TGTGCCACCAGCAGAGATCCTTCGGGCTACACCTTC
CDR3aa: CATSRDPSGYTF

d_gene: NA
abundance: NA
j_gene: TRBJ2-7
v_gene: TRBV9
CDR3nt: TGTGCCAGCAGCTTAAACGACAGTCCCTACGAGCAGTACTTC
CDR3aa: CASSLNDSPYEQYF

d_gene: NA
abundance: NA
j_gene: TRBJ1-1
v_gene: TRBV5-5
CDR3nt: TGTGCCAGCAGCTTGGGCAGGGGAACTGAAGCTTTCTTT
CDR3aa: CASSLGRGTEAFF

d_gene: NA
abundance: NA
j_gene: TRBJ1-4
v_gene: TRBV30
CDR3nt: TGTGCCTGGAGAAGGGGTGCGGGTGAAAAACTGTTTTTT
CDR3aa: CAWRRGAGEKLFF

d_gene: NA
abundance: few
j_gene: TRBJ2-7
v_gene: TRBV2
CDR3nt: TGTGCCAGCACTCCTCTCGAACAGTCCTACGAGCAGTACTTC
CDR3aa: CASTPLEQSYEQYF

d_gene: TRBD2
abundance: few
j_gene: TRBJ2-3
v_gene: TRBV11-3
CDR3nt: TGTGCCAGCAGCTTAGGATTGTGGTGGACGCGGGGGGGCACAGATACGCAGTATTTT
CDR3aa: CASSLGLWWTRGGTDTQYF

d_gene: TRBD2
abundance: NA
j_gene: TRBJ2-7
v_gene: TRBV5-1
CDR3nt: TGCGCCAGCAGCTTTAGGCTAGCGGGGGAGGTCGAGCAGTACTTC
CDR3aa: CASSFRLAGEVEQYF

d_gene: NA
abundance: NA
j_gene: TRBJ2-5
v_gene: TRBV11-2
CDR3nt: TGTGCCAGCAGCTTAGTCGGCTCAGGAGTTGAGACCCAGTACTTC
CDR3aa: CASSLVGSGVETQYF

d_gene: NA
abundance: NA
j_gene: TRBJ2-7
v_gene: TRBV30
CDR3nt: TGTGCCTGTGGGGAGCAGTACTTC
CDR3aa: CACGEQYF

d_gene: TRBD2
abundance: NA
j_gene: TRBJ2-5
v_gene: TRBV7-2
CDR3nt: TGTGCCAGCAGCCCCGTAGCGGGGGGGCGTTTTGATCGAGAGACCCAGTACTTC
CDR3aa: CASSPVAGGRFDRETQYF

d_gene: TRBD2
abundance: NA
j_gene: TRBJ2-5
v_gene: TRBV7-6
CDR3nt: TGTGCCAGCAGCCGTGGAAGGGAGGGAGAGACCCAGTACTTC
CDR3aa: CASSRGREGETQYF

d_gene: NA
abundance: once
j_gene: TRBJ1-2
v_gene: TRBV19
CDR3nt: TGTGCCAGTACCTCGGGACTCCGAGGAGGCTACACCTTC
CDR3aa: CASTSGLRGGYTF

d_gene: NA
abundance: NA
j_gene: TRBJ1-3
v_gene: TRBV4-2
CDR3nt: TGTGCCAGCAGCCCTCAGGACCTTAAGGGAAACACCATATATTTT
CDR3aa: CASSPQDLKGNTIYF

d_gene: NA
abundance: NA
j_gene: TRBJ1-1
v_gene: TRBV11-2
CDR3nt: TGTGCCAGCAGCCGGCCTCCGGAGAACACTGAAGCTTTCTTT
CDR3aa: CASSRPPENTEAFF

d_gene: NA
abundance: once
j_gene: TRBJ1-4
v_gene: TRBV30
CDR3nt: TGTGCCTGGAGTGCGACCCGTGAAAAACTGTTTTTT
CDR3aa: CAWSATREKLFF

d_gene: TRBD2
abundance: NA
j_gene: TRBJ2-7
v_gene: TRBV7-2
CDR3nt: TGTGCCAGCAGCTCGTCTAGCGGATACTACGAGCAGTACTTC
CDR3aa: CASSSSSGYYEQYF

d_gene: NA
abundance: NA
j_gene: TRBJ2-3
v_gene: TRBV11-1
CDR3nt: TGTGCCAGCAGCTTGGGCCGAACACACACAGATACGCAGTATTTT
CDR3aa: CASSLGRTHTDTQYF

d_gene: NA
abundance: NA
j_gene: TRBJ2-5
v_gene: TRBV5-4
CDR3nt: TGTGCCAGCAGCTTGTCTGGGGCCCAAGAGACCCAGTACTTC
CDR3aa: CASSLSGAQETQYF

d_gene: NA
abundance: NA
j_gene: TRBJ1-4
v_gene: TRBV9
CDR3nt: TGTGCCAGCAGCGTCTGGGTCCATCAGGGAACTAATGAAAAACTGTTTTTT
CDR3aa: CASSVWVHQGTNEKLFF

d_gene: NA
abundance: NA
j_gene: TRBJ1-1
v_gene: TRBV4-1
CDR3nt: TGCGCCAGCAGCCAACCAGGGACGGGGAACACTGAAGCTTTCTTT
CDR3aa: CASSQPGTGNTEAFF